The 5 T cell receptor beta chains reported below all come from one sample, sequenced in a study of cytomegalovirus exposure and HLA in healthy donors. Sequencing used immunoSEQ multiplex PCR; TCRdb keeps in-frame clones, though not all of them. This sample has tens of thousands of clones, with around nine tenths found just once. The sequenced sample consisted of PBMCs. The receptors stem from a man aged 18-30 years in good health and CMV-seronegative.

The chain employs TRBV27 and TRBJ1-5, with 9 nucleotides matching TRBD1. CDR1 and CDR2 from the germline V gene are MNHEY and SMNVEV (reference sequence). Losses at the gene ends were 6 bases for V and 4 bases for J; bases not matched to a gene: 7. The CDR3 spans 15 residues. The DNA of the CDR3 is TGTGCCAGCAGAGGGACAGGGCCACCAAATCAGCCCCAGCATTTT. Protein sequence: CASRGTGPPNQPQHF.

V usage is TRBV27 and J usage is TRBJ2-3; 8 nucleotides align to TRBD1. Germline V gene data show CDR1 as MNHEY and CDR2 as SMNVEV (reference sequence). The CDR3 is made up of 16 amino acids. V shed 1 base and J 4 bases; nucleotides not matched to a gene: 7. The CDR3 protein is CASSLYADRASDTQYF. CDR3 DNA: TGTGCCAGCAGTTTATATGCGGACAGGGCGTCAGATACGCAGTATTTT.

The rearrangement uses TRBV10-1 and TRBJ2-7; 8 bases map to TRBD1. V shed 6 bases and J 5 bases; nucleotides not matched to a gene: 9. Per germline, CDR1 WNHNN and CDR2 SYGVQD (reference sequence). This CDR3 spans 14 amino acids. As DNA, the CDR3 is TGCGCCAGCAGCTCAGGGGGCAGGAGCGACGAGCAGTACTTC. It specifies CASSSGGRSDEQYF.

The chain joins TRBV7-9 to TRBJ2-3; 16 positions match TRBD2. The CDR3 runs to 19 residues. The V and J ends lost 5 bases and 6 bases, in that order; junction bases with no gene match: 14. Germline assignment: CDR1 SEHNR and CDR2 FQNEAQ (reference sequence). The DNA of the CDR3 is TGTGCCAGCAGCCCCCACCGGGGACTAGCGGGAGGGTCGAGGGATACGCAGTATTTT. Amino acid sequence: CASSPHRGLAGGSRDTQYF.

The chain combines TRBV9 with TRBJ1-1, with D possibly being TRBD1 (6 bases). Per the germline V gene, CDR1 is SGDLS and CDR2 is YYNGEE. The CDR3 has 21 amino acids. Trimming removed 1 base from V and 4 bases from J, with 32 bases in between. The CDR3 DNA reads as TGTGCCAGCAGCGTAAGGGGGTTGTGGGTAGGGGTCTATCTTAAATGCACTGAAGCTTTCTTT. Its protein is CASSVRGLWVGVYLKCTEAFF.